Here is one T cell receptor beta chain with its context. The sample is drawn from a study of blood T cell repertoires in COVID-19. Produced via immunoSEQ multiplex PCR; TCRdb's table is partial and in-frame only. The sample yields about 76,000 clones, roughly three quarters seen once. This CDR3 spans 15 amino acids. Germline V lookup: CDR1 MNHNS, CDR2 SASEGT. V dropped 2 bases and J dropped 2 bases, with 10 bases sitting between them. Sequenced material: peripheral blood. The chain uses TRBV6-1 and TRBJ1-5; D might be TRBD1 (6 bases). This receptor was identified in an older man with acute or convalescent COVID-19. CDR3 region: CASSEQAGGNQPQHF. CDR3 DNA: TGTGCCAGCAGTGAACAGGCAGGGGGCAATCAGCCCCAGCATTTT.